This TCR beta chain derives from a study of Ad26.COV2.S vaccination and SARS-CoV-2 variants. Losses at the gene ends were 5 bases for V and 7 bases for J; bases not matched to a gene: 14. The CDR3 spans 17 residues. Looked up from germline, CDR1 is LNHDA and CDR2 is SQIVND (reference sequence). The method was immunoSEQ multiplex PCR; TCRdb's version includes in-frame clones alone and lacks a portion of them. Of roughly 390,000 clones listed, about 85% are singletons. Treatment meaning: about 20 received Ad26.COV2.S at low or high dose, single or two shots; about 5 received placebo; per-sample allocation not given. Day 63 after the first injection of vaccine or placebo was the sampling time.

The starting material was peripheral blood, obtained in a trial of Ad26.COV2.S vaccine versus placebo. This TCR came from a person between 18 and 65 years old who received the Ad26.COV2.S COVID-19 vaccine or a placebo. V and J are TRBV19 and TRBJ1-6, with 7 nucleotides matching TRBD1. The chain's CDR3 is CASSPWNRGGDNSPLHF. Here the CDR3 DNA reads TGTGCCAGTAGTCCGTGGAACAGGGGCGGGGACAATTCACCCCTCCACTTT.